Below are 27 T cell receptor beta chains sequenced from a single sample in a study of cytomegalovirus exposure and HLA in healthy donors. 60 Vbeta and 13 Jbeta primers were used in PCR. Some clones are missing from TCRdb's copy, which holds only in-frame ones; the method was immunoSEQ multiplex PCR. This table has about 99,000 clones, 10% appearing once. Material for sequencing was PBMCs. Every receptor here comes from a man in his forties in good health and CMV-seropositive.

This clone was seen repeatedly, ten times or more. The chain joins TRBV19 to TRBJ1-1; D is undetermined. Trimming stripped 5 bases from V and 1 base from J, with 14 bases between. Looked up from germline, CDR1 is LNHDA and CDR2 is SQIVND (reference sequence). This CDR3 spans 15 amino acids. As DNA, the CDR3 is TGTGCCAGTAGTCCCTCGACGGGAAAGAACACTGAAGCTTTCTTT. Its protein product is CASSPSTGKNTEAFF.

The rearrangement joins TRBV6-5 to TRBJ2-7, with 7 bases identical to TRBD2. The germline gives CDR1 MNHEY, CDR2 SVGAGI. V was clipped by 0 bases and J by 3 bases; unmatched bases: 8. The CDR3 sequence is 16 residues long. CDR3 DNA sequence: TGTGCCAGCAGTTACTCCAGACTAGCAGACAACTACGAGCAGTACTTC. It yields the protein CASSYSRLADNYEQYF.

The V gene is TRBV19, the J gene TRBJ2-1, with TRBD2 matching 7 bases. Looked up from germline, CDR1 is LNHDA and CDR2 is SQIVND (reference sequence). The CDR3 loop spans 15 amino acids. V gave up 4 bases and J gave up 6 bases; unmatched junction bases: 9. The CDR3 sequence is CASSNGGRISNEQFF. The CDR3 DNA follows: TGTGCCAGTAGTAACGGCGGGAGAATAAGCAATGAGCAGTTCTTC.

This clone was detected a few times. V gene TRBV12-5 combines with J gene TRBJ2-1, with 9 bases fitting TRBD2. The V gene's germline CDR1 is LGHNT and CDR2 FRNRAP. Losses at the gene ends were 5 bases for V and 8 bases for J; bases not matched to a gene: 7. This CDR3 has 14 amino acids. The CDR3 loop reads CASGETRTSDEQFF. In nucleotides, the CDR3 is TGTGCTAGTGGTGAAACCCGGACTAGCGATGAGCAGTTCTTC.

This clone was counted a few times. This chain connects TRBV6-5 to TRBJ2-7; D call uncertain. There are 13 residues in the CDR3. The V and J ends lost 6 bases and 2 bases respectively, with 11 bases between them. Germline V gene sequence: CDR1 MNHEY, CDR2 SVGAGI. The DNA for the CDR3 is TGTGCCAGCAGCCCCGTGAGTACCTACGAGCAGTACTTC. Encoded protein: CASSPVSTYEQYF.

The sample holds a few counts of this clone. The V gene is TRBV5-4, the J gene TRBJ2-4; 9 positions agree with TRBD2. The CDR3 runs to 16 residues. The germline V gene has CDR1 SGHNT and CDR2 YYREEE (reference sequence). Unmatched junction bases numbered 9, after V lost 3 bases and J lost 5 bases. The CDR3 here is CASSSGGLAHQNIQYF. For the CDR3, the DNA is TGTGCCAGCAGCTCTGGAGGACTAGCGCACCAAAACATTCAGTACTTC.

On this clone itself: A read error may produce the germline difference seen at one junction end. The V call is TRBV7-7, the J call TRBJ2-5, with D perhaps TRBD2 (7 bases). CDR1 and CDR2 (germline): SSHAT, FNYEAQ (reference sequence). The CDR3 sequence is 13 residues long. This CDR3 is CASSFRGGETQYF. The CDR3 nucleotides read TGTGCTAGCAGCTTTAGGGGGGGGGAGACCCAGTACTTC.

This clone was counted only a few times. The chain carries TRBV7-2 and TRBJ1-5, with D unclear. V was trimmed by 4 bases and J by 1 base, leaving 8 bases between them. This CDR3 has 14 amino acids. Germline V gene data show CDR1 as SGHTA and CDR2 as FQGNSA. For the CDR3, the DNA is TGTGCCAGCAGCTATGGGCTAAGCAATCAGCCCCAGCATTTT. As protein: CASSYGLSNQPQHF.

There are a few counts of this clone. The chain employs TRBV10-3 and TRBJ2-3; the D gene is possibly TRBD2 (5 bases). Trimming shortened V by 6 bases and J by 10 bases, and 17 bases separated the two germline ends. Germline V lookup: CDR1 ENHRY, CDR2 SYGVKD. This CDR3 is built from 13 residues. The CDR3 region is CAISGRSGGSQYF. As DNA, the CDR3 is TGTGCCATCAGCGGGCGATCCGGCGGGTCGCAGTATTTT.

This clone was seen a few times. J is TRBJ2-7 and V is TRBV20-1; D is unresolved. The germline V and J ends were trimmed by 3 bases and 0 bases, with 3 bases remaining between them. CDR1 and CDR2 (germline): DFQATT, SNEGSKA (reference sequence). The length of the CDR3 is 11 residues. The CDR3: CSASSSYEQYF. The CDR3 DNA reads as TGCAGTGCTAGCTCCTCCTACGAGCAGTACTTC.

The chain links TRBV6-5 to TRBJ2-7; TRBD2 is a possible D gene (5 bases). The CDR3 sequence is 15 residues long. V lost 2 bases and J lost 4, with 15 bases in between. The germline CDR1 and CDR2 sequences are MNHEY and SVGAGI. As DNA, the CDR3 is TGTGCCAGCAGTTACCTGGGGAGAAACAGATACGAGCAGTACTTC. Its protein product is CASSYLGRNRYEQYF.

This clone was counted ten times or more. The J gene is TRBJ2-4, the V gene TRBV6-1; 11 bases fit TRBD2. Germline trimming cut 7 bases from V and 3 bases from J; bases unmatched to any gene: 5. Germline assignment: CDR1 MNHNS and CDR2 SASEGT. The CDR3 length is 15 residues. The CDR3 loop is CASNILAGDKNIQYF. In nucleotides, the CDR3 is TGTGCCAGCAATATACTAGCGGGAGACAAAAACATTCAGTACTTC.

This clone was seen a few times. The chain employs TRBV5-6 and TRBJ2-5; tentatively, D is TRBD1 (6 bases). Trimming removed 2 bases from V and 4 bases from J, with 9 bases in between. Germline-derived CDR1 and CDR2 are SGHDT and YYEEEE. The length of the CDR3 is 13 residues. The CDR3 reads CASSFVGGETQYF. CDR3 in DNA: TGTGCCAGCAGCTTCGTAGGGGGAGAGACCCAGTACTTC.

This clone was recorded once. This chain connects TRBV11-2 to TRBJ2-5, with 7 bases that match TRBD2. Germline V CDR1 and CDR2: SGHAT, FQNNGV. J was trimmed by 4 bases and V by 5 bases; bases with no gene match: 4. The CDR3 length is 13 residues. CDR3 region: CASSVSGIETQYF. The CDR3 DNA reads as TGTGCCAGCAGCGTAAGCGGGATAGAGACCCAGTACTTC.

This chain uses TRBV7-9 with TRBJ1-3, with a weak D call TRBD1 (6 bases). Germline assignment: CDR1 SEHNR and CDR2 FQNEAQ (reference sequence). The V end lost 5 bases, the J end lost 9 bases, and 17 bases lay between the germline ends. CDR3 length: 14 amino acids. In DNA, the CDR3 is TGTGCCAGCAGCACTCATACAGGGTTTATCACCATATATTTT. It specifies CASSTHTGFITIYF.

This clone was counted a few times. The CDR3 nucleotides read TGTGCCAGCACGATATTAGGACAGGGAGATCAGCCCCAGCATTTT. It codes for CASTILGQGDQPQHF. V gene TRBV6-1 combines with J gene TRBJ1-5; 8 bases map to TRBD1. The CDR3 spans 15 residues. The germline V gene encodes CDR1 MNHNS and CDR2 SASEGT. Germline trimming cut 7 bases from V and 5 bases from J; bases unmatched to any gene: 10.

This clone was picked up a small number of times. CDR3 sequence: CASSPRTSGQSGANVLTF. CDR3 bases: TGTGCCAGCTCACCACGGACTAGCGGGCAATCTGGGGCCAACGTCCTGACTTTC. The chain links TRBV18 to TRBJ2-6; 11 nucleotides align to TRBD2. Germline trimming cut 1 base from V and 1 base from J; bases unmatched to any gene: 3. The CDR3 is 18 residues long. The germline gives CDR1 KGHSH, CDR2 LQKENI.

This clone showed up just a few times. This chain connects TRBV18 to TRBJ2-7; 10 bases align to TRBD2. The V gene end was trimmed by 3 bases and the J gene end by 2 bases; junction bases not matched to a gene: 4. The CDR3 contains 15 residues. CDR1 is KGHSH and CDR2 is LQKENI in the germline V gene. DNA for the CDR3: TGTGCCAGCTCACCTCTAGCGGGAGAACCCTACGAGCAGTACTTC. Translating it yields CASSPLAGEPYEQYF.

This chain uses TRBV6-1 with TRBJ2-7; D not resolved. Germline CDR1 and CDR2: MNHNS and SASEGT. V was pared by 3 bases and J by 3 bases, with 6 bases between. There are 12 residues in the CDR3. This CDR3 reads CASSEGLYEQYF. CDR3 nucleotide sequence: TGTGCCAGCAGTGAGGGCCTCTACGAGCAGTACTTC.

This clone was detected only a few times. This sequence joins TRBV2 and TRBJ1-1, with 8 bases fitting TRBD1. The ends lost 7 bases at V and 5 bases at J; junction bases unmatched: 6. Per the germline V gene, CDR1 is SNHLY and CDR2 is FYNNEI. This CDR3 has 13 amino acids. The CDR3 sequence: CASKSRGLTEAFF. In nucleotides, the CDR3 is TGTGCCAGCAAATCCAGGGGGCTGACTGAAGCTTTCTTT.

The chain carries TRBV2 and TRBJ2-1; 7 bases agree with TRBD2. This CDR3 contains 12 residues. With V trimmed by 11 bases and J by 6 bases, 7 bases remained unmatched. Germline CDR1 and CDR2: SNHLY and FYNNEI. CDR3 sequence (DNA): TGTGCCGGGACGCTAGCGGCCAATGAGCAGTTCTTC. Encoded protein: CAGTLAANEQFF.

This clone has more than one count but fewer than ten. The V gene is TRBV4-3, the J gene TRBJ2-2; D perhaps matches TRBD2 (6 bases). Between the trimmed V and J ends, which lost 1 base and 6 bases, there was a span of 12 bases. The CDR3 is 15 amino acids. Germline V gene sequence: CDR1 LGHNA, CDR2 YSLEER. In nucleotides, the CDR3 is TGCGCCAGCAGCCAAGTTTGGGGGGAGCCCGGGGAGCTGTTTTTT. Its protein is CASSQVWGEPGELFF.

The sample holds a few counts of this clone. The chain is built from TRBV30 and TRBJ2-2, with D hard to call. Germline V gives CDR1 GTSNPN, CDR2 SVGIG (reference sequence). V lost 2 bases and J 6 bases, leaving 7 bases between the germline ends. CDR3 size: 12 residues. The CDR3 sequence is CAWSYISGELFF. The CDR3 DNA follows: TGTGCCTGGAGTTACATATCCGGGGAGCTGTTTTTT.

The chain recombines TRBV6-4 with TRBJ2-2; 9 bases are a match to TRBD2. Germline CDR1 and CDR2: MRHNA and SNTAGT. The J segment lost 5 bases and the V segment lost 6 bases, leaving 10 bases of the junction unmatched. The CDR3 consists of 16 residues. The CDR3 DNA is TGTGCCAGCAGCCCGCGGGGGGGCGGGAAGACCGGGGAGCTGTTTTTT. Residues: CASSPRGGGKTGELFF.

The chain employs TRBV7-2 and TRBJ1-5; D remains unclear. Germline-derived CDR1 and CDR2 are SGHTA and FQGNSA. The ends were cut back, 10 bases at V and 5 bases at J, with 15 bases in the middle. The CDR3 has 13 residues. The CDR3 spells CATAKNSDQPQHF. CDR3 bases: TGTGCCACCGCGAAAAACAGTGATCAGCCCCAGCATTTT.

The J gene is TRBJ2-4, the V gene TRBV6-6, with D possibly being TRBD2 (5 bases). Trimming removed 8 bases at V and 2 bases at J, with 7 bases between. Germline CDR1 and CDR2: MNHNY and SVGAGI (reference sequence). CDR3 length: 12 residues. CDR3 amino acids: CASGSTKNIQYF. CDR3 bases: TGTGCCAGCGGGAGTACCAAAAACATTCAGTACTTC.

The chain joins TRBV29-1 to TRBJ1-3; D possibly corresponds to TRBD1 (6 bases). The ends were cut back, 5 bases at V and 2 bases at J, with 10 bases in the middle. This CDR3 has 13 amino acids. The germline CDR1 and CDR2 sequences are SQVTM and ANQGSEA. Written as DNA, the CDR3 is TGCAGCGTTACCAGGACAGCTGGAAACACCATATATTTT. It yields the protein CSVTRTAGNTIYF.